The clone carrying this T cell receptor (beta chain) is categorized as medium-sized. What it binds is unknown. This sample is part of a study of metastatic and nonmetastatic thyroid tumors. Across the whole study: Malignant thyroid and benign thyroid patients provided blood and tumor or nodule tissue whose repertoires were compared. Study-wide findings and caveats: In blood and tumor, TCR beta diversity was reportedly significantly higher in malignant thyroid tumors than in benign nodules.

TCRdb recomputed clones from the PCR reads via MiXCR. The profile shows more than 25,000 clones, about 10% of them singletons. In germline, CDR1 is MNHNS, CDR2 SASEGT. CDR3 size: 12 residues. V lost 5 bases and J lost 5; bases outside the gene matches: 3. There were no patients who had received any treatment before thyroid surgery. The receptor was isolated from a female donor with papillary thyroid cancer or a benign thyroid nodule (not recorded which). Some clones in this sample may be carry-over from other donors' samples. The chain links TRBV6-1 to TRBJ2-7, with TRBD1 identical over 7 bases. Sequencing used blood. DNA for the CDR3: TGTGCCAGCAGTAGGGGGACAGACGAGCAGTACTTC. Its translation is CASSRGTDEQYF.